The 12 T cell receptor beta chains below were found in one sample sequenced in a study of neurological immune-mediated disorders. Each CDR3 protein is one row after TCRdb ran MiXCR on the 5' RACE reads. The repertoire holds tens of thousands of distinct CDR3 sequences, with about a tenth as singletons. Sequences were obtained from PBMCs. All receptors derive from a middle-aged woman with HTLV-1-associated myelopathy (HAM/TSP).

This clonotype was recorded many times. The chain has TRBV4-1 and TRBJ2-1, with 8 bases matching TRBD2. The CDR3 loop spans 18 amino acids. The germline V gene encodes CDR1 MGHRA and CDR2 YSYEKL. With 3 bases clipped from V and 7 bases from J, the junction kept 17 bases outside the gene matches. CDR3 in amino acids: CASSQWGSGLALRNEQFF. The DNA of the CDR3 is TGCGCCAGCAGCCAGTGGGGGAGCGGACTAGCCTTAAGAAATGAGCAGTTCTTC.

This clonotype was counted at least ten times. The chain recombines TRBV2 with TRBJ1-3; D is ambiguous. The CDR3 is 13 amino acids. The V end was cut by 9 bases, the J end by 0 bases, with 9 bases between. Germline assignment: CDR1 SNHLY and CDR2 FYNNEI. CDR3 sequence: CASKYSSGNTIYF. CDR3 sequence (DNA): TGTGCCAGTAAATATAGCTCTGGAAACACCATATATTTT.

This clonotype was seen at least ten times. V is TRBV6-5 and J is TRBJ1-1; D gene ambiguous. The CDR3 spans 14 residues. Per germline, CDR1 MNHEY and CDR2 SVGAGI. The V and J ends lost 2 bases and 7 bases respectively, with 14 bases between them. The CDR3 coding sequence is TGTGCCAGCAGTTACGGAAGGTATCGGCTTGAAGCTTTCTTT. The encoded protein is CASSYGRYRLEAFF.

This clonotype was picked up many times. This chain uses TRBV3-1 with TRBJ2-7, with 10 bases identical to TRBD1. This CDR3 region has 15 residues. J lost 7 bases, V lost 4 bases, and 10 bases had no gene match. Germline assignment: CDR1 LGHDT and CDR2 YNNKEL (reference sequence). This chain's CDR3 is CASSPRETGGAEQYF. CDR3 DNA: TGTGCCAGCAGCCCCAGGGAGACAGGGGGCGCGGAGCAGTACTTC.

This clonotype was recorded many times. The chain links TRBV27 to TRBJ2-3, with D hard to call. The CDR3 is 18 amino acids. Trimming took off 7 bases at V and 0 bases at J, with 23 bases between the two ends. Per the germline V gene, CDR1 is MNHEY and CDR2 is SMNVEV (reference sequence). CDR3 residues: CASTPRAGSTPSTDTQYF. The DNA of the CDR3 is TGTGCCAGCACGCCTAGGGCAGGTTCCACGCCGAGCACAGATACGCAGTATTTT.

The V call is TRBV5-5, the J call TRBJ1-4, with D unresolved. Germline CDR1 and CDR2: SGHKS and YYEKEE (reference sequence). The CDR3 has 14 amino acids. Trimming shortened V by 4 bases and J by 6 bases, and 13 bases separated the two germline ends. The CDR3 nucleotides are TGTGCCAGCAGCATGCTACAGAACCATGAAAAACTGTTTTTT. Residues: CASSMLQNHEKLFF.

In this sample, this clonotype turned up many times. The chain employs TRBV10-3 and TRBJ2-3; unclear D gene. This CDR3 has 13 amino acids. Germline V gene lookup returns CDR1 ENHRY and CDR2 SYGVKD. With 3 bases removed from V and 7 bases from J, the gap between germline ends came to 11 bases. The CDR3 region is CAISDRYSNTQYF. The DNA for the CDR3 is TGTGCCATCAGTGATCGATATAGTAATACGCAGTATTTT.

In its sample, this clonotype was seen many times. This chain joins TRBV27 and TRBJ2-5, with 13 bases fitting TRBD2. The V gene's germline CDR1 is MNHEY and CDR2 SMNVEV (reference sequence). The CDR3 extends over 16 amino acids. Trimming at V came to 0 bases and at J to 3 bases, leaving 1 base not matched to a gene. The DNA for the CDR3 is TGTGCCAGCAGTTTATCCGGGACTAGCGGGGAAGAGACCCAGTACTTC. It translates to CASSLSGTSGEETQYF.

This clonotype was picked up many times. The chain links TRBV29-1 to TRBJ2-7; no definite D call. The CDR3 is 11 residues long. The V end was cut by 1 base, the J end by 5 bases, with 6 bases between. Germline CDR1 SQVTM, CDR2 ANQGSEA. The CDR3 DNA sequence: TGCAGCGTTGAAGTTGGTAACGAGCAGTACTTC. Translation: CSVEVGNEQYF.

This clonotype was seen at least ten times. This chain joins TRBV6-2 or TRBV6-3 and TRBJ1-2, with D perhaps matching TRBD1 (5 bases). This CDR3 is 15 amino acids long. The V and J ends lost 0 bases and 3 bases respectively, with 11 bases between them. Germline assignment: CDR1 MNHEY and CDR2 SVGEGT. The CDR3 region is CASSYSRGAHYGYTF. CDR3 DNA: TGTGCCAGCAGTTACTCGAGGGGCGCTCACTATGGCTACACCTTC.

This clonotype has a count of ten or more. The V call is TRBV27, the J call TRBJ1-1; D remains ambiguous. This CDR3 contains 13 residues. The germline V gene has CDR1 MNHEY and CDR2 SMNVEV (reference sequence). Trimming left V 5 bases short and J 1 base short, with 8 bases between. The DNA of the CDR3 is TGTGCCAGCAGTACCCCGGCGAACACTGAAGCTTTCTTT. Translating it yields CASSTPANTEAFF.

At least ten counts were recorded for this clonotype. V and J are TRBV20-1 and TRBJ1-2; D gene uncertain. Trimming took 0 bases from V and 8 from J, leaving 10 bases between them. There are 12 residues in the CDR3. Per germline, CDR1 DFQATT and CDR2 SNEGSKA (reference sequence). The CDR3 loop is CSARDGPLGYTF. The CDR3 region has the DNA TGCAGTGCTAGAGATGGGCCGTTAGGCTACACCTTC.